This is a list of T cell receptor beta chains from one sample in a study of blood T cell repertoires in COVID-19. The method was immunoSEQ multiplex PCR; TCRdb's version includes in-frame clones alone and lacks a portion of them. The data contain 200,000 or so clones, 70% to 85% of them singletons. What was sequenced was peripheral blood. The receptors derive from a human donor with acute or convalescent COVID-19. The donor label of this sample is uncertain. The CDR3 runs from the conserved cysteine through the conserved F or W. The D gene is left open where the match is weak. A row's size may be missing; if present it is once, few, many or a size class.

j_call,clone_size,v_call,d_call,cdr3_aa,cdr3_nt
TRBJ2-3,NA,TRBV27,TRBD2,CASAASGSTDTQYF,TGTGCCAGTGCAGCTAGCGGAAGCACAGATACGCAGTATTTT
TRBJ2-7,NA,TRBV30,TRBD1,CAWKNRDRGYEQYF,TGTGCCTGGAAGAACCGGGACAGGGGTTACGAGCAGTACTTC
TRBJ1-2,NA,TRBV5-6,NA,CASSLTGRGYTF,TGTGCCAGCAGCTTGACAGGAAGGGGCTACACCTTC
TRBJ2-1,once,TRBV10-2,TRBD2,CASRLGPVLAGDVQWQFF,TGCGCCAGCAGATTGGGGCCAGTACTAGCGGGAGACGTCCAGTGGCAGTTCTTC
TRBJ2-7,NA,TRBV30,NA,CAWSVPRNSYEQYF,TGTGCCTGGAGTGTACCTAGGAACTCCTACGAGCAGTACTTC
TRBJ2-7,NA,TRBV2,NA,CASSQNWAEQYF,TGTGCCAGCAGCCAAAATTGGGCCGAGCAGTACTTC
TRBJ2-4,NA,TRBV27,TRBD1,CASSPGTALAKNIQYF,TGTGCCAGCAGTCCCGGGACAGCATTAGCCAAAAACATTCAGTACTTC
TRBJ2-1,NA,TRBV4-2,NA,CASSQVFQGSAYNEQFF,TGTGCCAGCAGCCAAGTGTTCCAGGGGTCCGCCTACAATGAGCAGTTCTTC
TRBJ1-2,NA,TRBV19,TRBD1,CASSPQGTADRVGYTF,TGTGCCAGTAGTCCTCAAGGGACAGCAGACCGAGTTGGCTACACCTTC
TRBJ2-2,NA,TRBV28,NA,CASSSPGLDGTGELFF,TGTGCCAGCAGCTCCCCCGGACTGGATGGCACCGGGGAGCTGTTTTTT
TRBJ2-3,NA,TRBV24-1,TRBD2,CATSDSGTTTDTQYF,TGTGCCACCAGTGATTCCGGGACTACCACAGATACGCAGTATTTT
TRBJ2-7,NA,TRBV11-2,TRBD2,CASTPTGGLAAYEQYF,TGTGCCAGCACCCCCACCGGCGGACTAGCGGCGTACGAGCAGTACTTC
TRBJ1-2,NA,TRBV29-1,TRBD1,CSVEGAGGGYTF,TGCAGCGTTGAGGGAGCAGGGGGCGGCTACACCTTC
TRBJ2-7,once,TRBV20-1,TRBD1,CSASFTGGGEQYF,TGCAGTGCTAGTTTTACAGGGGGCGGAGAGCAGTACTTC
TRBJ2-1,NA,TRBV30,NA,CAWSSFNEQFF,TGTGCCTGGAGTTCTTTCAATGAGCAGTTCTTC
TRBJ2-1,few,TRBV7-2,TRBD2,CASSPGLAYNEQFF,TGTGCCAGCAGCCCGGGACTAGCTTACAATGAGCAGTTCTTC
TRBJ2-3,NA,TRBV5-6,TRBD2,CASSLVAGGPGADTQYF,TGTGCCAGCAGCTTGGTAGCGGGAGGGCCAGGTGCAGATACGCAGTATTTT
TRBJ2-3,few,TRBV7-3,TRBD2,CASSVTGTSKVDTQYF,TGTGCCAGCAGCGTTACCGGGACTAGTAAGGTGGATACGCAGTATTTT
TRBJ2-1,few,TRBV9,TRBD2,CASSDRGLAGYNEQFF,TGTGCCAGCAGCGACCGGGGGCTAGCGGGTTACAATGAGCAGTTCTTC
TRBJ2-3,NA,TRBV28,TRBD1,CASSSTGGIDTQYF,TGTGCCAGCAGTTCGACAGGGGGCATAGATACGCAGTATTTT
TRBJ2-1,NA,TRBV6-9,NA,CASSYSGHHSYNEQFF,TGTGCCAGCAGTTATTCTGGCCACCACTCCTACAATGAGCAGTTCTTC
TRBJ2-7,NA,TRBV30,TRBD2,CAWTYGGSSYEQYF,TGTGCCTGGACCTACGGGGGGAGCTCCTACGAGCAGTACTTC
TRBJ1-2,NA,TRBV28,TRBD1,CASSRQGNYGYTF,TGTGCCAGCAGTAGACAGGGAAACTATGGCTACACCTTC
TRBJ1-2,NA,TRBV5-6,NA,CASRPRRNPYGYTF,TGTGCCAGCAGGCCCAGAAGAAACCCCTATGGCTACACCTTC
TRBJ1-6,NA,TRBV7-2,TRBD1,CASSAKTGGSSPLHF,TGTGCCAGCAGCGCCAAGACAGGGGGAAGTTCACCCCTCCACTTT
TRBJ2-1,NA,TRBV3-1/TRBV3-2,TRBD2,CASTPAGLNDNEQFF,TGTGCCAGCACTCCGGCGGGACTAAACGACAATGAGCAGTTCTTC
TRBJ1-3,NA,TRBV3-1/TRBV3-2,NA,CASSQAASYSGNTIYF,TGTGCCAGCAGCCAAGCCGCCTCCTACTCTGGAAACACCATATATTTT
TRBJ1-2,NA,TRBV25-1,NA,CASSDPGKHYGYTF,TGTGCCAGCAGTGATCCAGGGAAGCACTATGGCTACACCTTC
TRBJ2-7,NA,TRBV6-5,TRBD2,CASSYFTSGVGEQYF,TGTGCCAGCAGTTACTTTACTAGCGGAGTCGGGGAGCAGTACTTC
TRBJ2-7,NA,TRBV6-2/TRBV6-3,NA,CASSYEAGLPSYEQYF,TGTGCCAGCAGTTACGAAGCGGGCCTCCCCTCCTACGAGCAGTACTTC
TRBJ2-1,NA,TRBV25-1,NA,CASSPSRRGYNEQFF,TGTGCCAGCAGCCCCTCTAGGAGGGGATACAATGAGCAGTTCTTC
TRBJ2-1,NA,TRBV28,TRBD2,CASRGGAGLSYNEQFF,TGTGCCAGCAGGGGAGGGGCGGGCCTCTCCTACAATGAGCAGTTCTTC
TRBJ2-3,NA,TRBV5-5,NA,CASSPQGGSSDTQYF,TGTGCCAGCAGCCCCCAGGGGGGCAGTTCAGATACGCAGTATTTT
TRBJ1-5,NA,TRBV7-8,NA,CASSLIGGDQPQHF,TGTGCCAGCAGCCTCATAGGCGGCGACCAGCCCCAGCATTTT
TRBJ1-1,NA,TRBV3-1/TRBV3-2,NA,CASSQVYVREGTEAFF,TGTGCCAGCAGCCAAGTGTATGTCAGGGAAGGGACTGAAGCTTTCTTT
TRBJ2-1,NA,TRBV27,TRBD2,CASKTSGKNEQFF,TGTGCCAGCAAAACTAGCGGGAAAAATGAGCAGTTCTTC
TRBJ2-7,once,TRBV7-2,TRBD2,CASSLVSSGGEQYF,TGTGCCAGCAGCTTAGTGTCTAGCGGGGGCGAGCAGTACTTC
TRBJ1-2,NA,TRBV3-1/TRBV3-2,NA,CASSPDKNYGYTF,TGTGCCAGCAGCCCGGACAAAAACTATGGCTACACCTTC
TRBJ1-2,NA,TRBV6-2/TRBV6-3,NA,CASSYSRLGSYGYTF,TGTGCCAGCAGTTACTCCAGGCTGGGTAGTTATGGCTACACCTTC
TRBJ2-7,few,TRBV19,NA,CASSIGRGTYEQYF,TGTGCCAGTAGTATAGGACGGGGGACCTACGAGCAGTACTTC
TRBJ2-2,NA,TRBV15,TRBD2,CATSRDRSSGRLTGELFF,TGTGCCACCAGCAGAGATCGGTCAAGCGGGAGATTAACCGGGGAGCTGTTTTTT
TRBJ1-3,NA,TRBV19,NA,CASSMVWGEDTIYF,TGTGCCAGTAGTATGGTGTGGGGAGAGGACACCATATATTTT
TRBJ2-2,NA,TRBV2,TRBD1,CATGLDRATGELFF,TGTGCCACGGGGCTGGACAGGGCCACCGGGGAGCTGTTTTTT
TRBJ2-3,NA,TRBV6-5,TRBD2,CASSLRGGTDTQYF,TGTGCCAGCAGTCTGCGGGGGGGCACAGATACGCAGTATTTT
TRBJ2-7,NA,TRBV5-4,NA,CASSLAGDPVIGGF,TGTGCCAGCAGCTTGGCGGGGGACCCCGTCATAGGCGGCTTC